These 14 T cell receptor beta chains came from one sample sequenced in a study of blood T cells in healthy people across ages (dated by TCRdb to 2015 to 2017). Library preparation employed 5' RACE. Sequencing used an Illumina HiSeq 2500. A second roughly 6 to 12 cycle PCR used a sample-barcoded 5' primer and a J-beta primer mix. TCRdb reprocessing: public reads trimmed at Q25 with fastp, clones called with MiXCR, in-frame beta chains kept. Each entry merges the rows of one CDR3 protein and shows their most common DNA and genes. The sample contains some 1.5 million distinct CDR3 sequences, roughly 43% of them found a single time. About 4% of the sample belongs to the ten largest clones. Sample: blood. All receptors come from a woman aged 18-29 years in good health.

The rearrangement joins TRBV25-1 to TRBJ1-1; TRBD1 matches 9 bases. The CDR3 covers 15 residues. V shed 4 bases, J shed 3 bases, and the junction held 6 bases outside the gene matches. Germline CDR1 and CDR2: MGHDK and SYGVNS. This CDR3 reads CASSAWDRADTEAFF. The CDR3 region has the DNA TGTGCCAGCAGTGCTTGGGACAGGGCCGACACTGAAGCTTTCTTT. Full variable domain (rest looked up from reference TRBV25-1 and TRBJ1-1): EADIYQTPRYLVIGTGKKITLECSQTMGHDKMYWYQQDPGMELHLIHYSYGVNSTEKGDLSSESTVSRIRTEHFPLTLESARPSHTSQYLCASSAWDRADTEAFFGQGTRLTVV.

In this sample, this clonotype turned up a few times. J is TRBJ1-4 and V is TRBV6-5; D is ambiguous. The CDR3 runs to 14 residues. Trimming pared 2 bases from V and 9 bases from J, leaving 13 bases between. From germline, CDR1 is MNHEY and CDR2 SVGAGI. The CDR3 nucleotides read TGTGCCAGCAGTTACGACGGGATGTCGAAAAAACTGTTTTTT. The encoded protein is CASSYDGMSKKLFF.

In its sample, this clonotype was seen a few times. The genes are TRBV20-1 and TRBJ1-3; 9 bases agree with TRBD1. CDR1 and CDR2 from the germline V gene are DFQATT and SNEGSKA (reference sequence). V trimming: 0 bases; J trimming: 3 bases; junction bases outside the gene matches: 6. This CDR3 spans 16 amino acids. In DNA, the CDR3 is TGCAGTGCTAGAGACGCTGGGACAGGGATTGGAAACACCATATATTTT. Amino acid sequence: CSARDAGTGIGNTIYF.

The chain recombines TRBV5-1 with TRBJ2-1, with D tentatively TRBD1 (6 bases). The V and J ends lost 1 base and 3 bases respectively, with 14 bases between them. Germline V CDR1 and CDR2: SGHRS, YFSETQ. The CDR3 sequence is 16 residues long. The CDR3 is CASSLPWQGNYNEQFF. Written as DNA, the CDR3 is TGCGCCAGCAGCTTGCCCTGGCAGGGGAACTACAATGAGCAGTTCTTC.

About this clonotype itself: The junction differs from germline at one of its ends, possibly a read error. V usage is TRBV6-2 or TRBV6-3 and J usage is TRBJ1-2; D unresolved. Germline loops: CDR1 MNHEY, CDR2 SVGEGT. The length of the CDR3 is 14 residues. The CDR3 region has the DNA TGTGCCAGCAGTGACTCCCTCTCCAGCTATGGCTACACCTTC. It specifies CASSDSLSSYGYTF.

This chain connects TRBV7-3 to TRBJ2-5, with 10 positions matching TRBD2. After removal of 5 bases from V and 13 bases from J, the junction contained 16 bases not matched to a gene. The CDR3 has 15 amino acids. The V gene's germline CDR1 is SGHTA and CDR2 FQGTGA. The CDR3 loop reads CASSLGLATFSGLYF. CDR3 DNA: TGTGCCAGCAGCCTGGGACTAGCGACATTTTCTGGTCTGTACTTC. The variable domain in full, completed from reference TRBV7-3 and TRBJ2-5, reads GAGVSQTPSNKVTEKGKYVELRCDPISGHTALYWYRQSLGQGPEFLIYFQGTGAADDSGLPNDRFFAVRPEGSVSTLKIQRTERGDSAVYLCASSLGLATFSGLYFGPGTRLLVL.

This sequence joins TRBV4-3 and TRBJ2-1, with 7 bases identical to TRBD2. This CDR3 region has 17 residues. J lost 2 bases, V lost 4 bases, and 11 bases had no gene match. Germline V gives CDR1 LGHNA, CDR2 YSLEER. The chain's CDR3 is CASSPTGRTRAYNEQFF. The CDR3 bases are TGCGCCAGCAGCCCCACGGGCAGGACTAGAGCCTACAATGAGCAGTTCTTC.

This clonotype turned up a few times. J is TRBJ1-1 and V is TRBV7-2; D not certain. Per the germline V gene, CDR1 is SGHTA and CDR2 is FQGNSA. The length of the CDR3 is 15 residues. Trimming cost V 1 base and J 8 bases, with 17 bases left between them. CDR3 amino acids: CASSLDRRNLKEAFF. CDR3 DNA sequence: TGTGCCAGCAGCTTAGACCGCCGGAACCTAAAAGAAGCTTTCTTT.

The table lists this clonotype with a count of one. CDR3 protein: CASSYSRTGALYGYTF. The CDR3 DNA reads as TGTGCCAGCAGTTACAGTCGAACAGGTGCTCTCTATGGCTACACCTTC. The rearrangement links TRBV6-5 to TRBJ1-2; a possible D gene is TRBD1 (5 bases). CDR1 and CDR2 (germline): MNHEY, SVGAGI. V was cut by 2 bases and J by 4 bases, with 17 bases left in between. The CDR3 is 16 residues long.

This chain connects TRBV7-9 to TRBJ1-2, with TRBD1 as a possible D gene (5 bases). Looked up from germline, CDR1 is SEHNR and CDR2 is FQNEAQ (reference sequence). V gave up 3 bases and J gave up 4 bases, with 9 bases separating them. CDR3 size: 13 residues. CDR3 nucleotides: TGTGCCAGCAGCTTCGGGACGCGCTATGGCTACACCTTC. It encodes CASSFGTRYGYTF.

DNA of the CDR3: TGTGCCAGCAGCACCTCTAGGACAGGACTGAACACTGAAGCTTTCTTT. Protein sequence: CASSTSRTGLNTEAFF. This chain links TRBV7-2 with TRBJ1-1; 7 bases are shared with TRBD1. Per the germline V gene, CDR1 is SGHTA and CDR2 is FQGNSA. The CDR3 spans 16 residues. V dropped 5 bases and J dropped 0; count of bases not matched to a gene: 9.

This clonotype was detected a few times. The chain couples TRBV20-1 to TRBJ2-1, with 10 positions matching TRBD2. Germline CDR1 DFQATT, CDR2 SNEGSKA (reference sequence). With 2 bases clipped from V and 6 bases from J, the junction kept 13 bases outside the gene matches. This CDR3 contains 17 residues. CDR3 residues: CSARSPSGRAVINEQFF. The CDR3 region has the DNA TGCAGTGCTAGATCCCCCAGCGGGAGGGCCGTCATCAATGAGCAGTTCTTC.

This clonotype was counted only a few times. The chain carries TRBV20-1 and TRBJ2-3; 7 nucleotides line up with TRBD2. This CDR3 is built from 13 residues. With 4 bases clipped from V and 6 bases from J, the junction kept 7 bases outside the gene matches. Germline loops: CDR1 DFQATT, CDR2 SNEGSKA (reference sequence). Here the CDR3 reads CSAIGRGVDTQYF. The CDR3 region has the DNA TGCAGTGCTATTGGGAGGGGAGTCGATACGCAGTATTTT.

This clonotype was observed a few times. The CDR3 protein is CASSLGPSGEQETQYF. CDR3 nucleotide sequence: TGCGCCAGCAGCTTGGGTCCTAGCGGGGAACAAGAGACCCAGTACTTC. This chain links TRBV5-1 with TRBJ2-5, with TRBD2 identical over 9 bases. V gave up 0 bases and J gave up 2 bases; unmatched junction bases: 5. The germline CDR1 and CDR2 sequences are SGHRS and YFSETQ. There are 16 residues in the CDR3.